A selection of T cell receptor beta chains follows, all from one sample in a study of CD8+ T cells in alopecia areata. Here immunoSEQ multiplex PCR was the method, and the copy in TCRdb shows in-frame clones only, minus some. Among more than 100,000 clones listed, 55% were seen once. The sequencing sample was made of CD4+ T cells sorted from blood. The receptor source for this set is a human donor in good health. Each CDR3 is given with its conserved first and last residue. A D gene is named only where the DNA matches it firmly. Size is stated for part of the rows, as once, few or many counts, or as a class when the clone is expanded.

clone_size: -; d_call: -; j_call: TRBJ2-5; v_call: TRBV4-1; cdr3_aa: CASSQRTEETQYF; cdr3_nt: TGCGCCAGCAGCCAAAGGACTGAAGAGACCCAGTACTTC
clone_size: few; d_call: TRBD2; j_call: TRBJ2-2; v_call: TRBV7-2; cdr3_aa: CASSFSSGGAFGELFF; cdr3_nt: TGTGCCAGCAGCTTTTCTAGCGGGGGGGCCTTCGGGGAGCTGTTTTTT
clone_size: few; d_call: TRBD2; j_call: TRBJ2-3; v_call: TRBV29-1; cdr3_aa: CSVLSGGNTQYF; cdr3_nt: TGCAGCGTTCTGAGCGGGGGTAATACGCAGTATTTT
clone_size: -; d_call: -; j_call: TRBJ1-2; v_call: TRBV11-2; cdr3_aa: CASSLDYSNYGYTF; cdr3_nt: TGTGCCAGCAGCTTAGACTACTCTAACTATGGCTACACCTTC
clone_size: -; d_call: TRBD1; j_call: TRBJ1-5; v_call: TRBV19; cdr3_aa: CASSLTGALNQPQHF; cdr3_nt: TGTGCCAGTAGTTTAACAGGGGCCCTCAATCAGCCCCAGCATTTT
clone_size: -; d_call: -; j_call: TRBJ2-5; v_call: TRBV30; cdr3_aa: CAWSAIGQGNQAQYF; cdr3_nt: TGTGCCTGGAGTGCAATTGGGCAGGGAAACCAAGCCCAGTACTTC
clone_size: -; d_call: -; j_call: TRBJ2-1; v_call: TRBV7-2; cdr3_aa: CASSLEARPYNEQFF; cdr3_nt: TGTGCCAGCAGCTTAGAGGCTAGACCTTACAATGAGCAGTTCTTC
clone_size: -; d_call: TRBD1; j_call: TRBJ1-1; v_call: TRBV4-2; cdr3_aa: CASSRYEGQGEAEAFF; cdr3_nt: TGTGCCAGCAGCCGGTACGAGGGACAGGGGGAGGCTGAAGCTTTCTTT
clone_size: -; d_call: TRBD1; j_call: TRBJ2-3; v_call: TRBV15; cdr3_aa: CATSRDLQGAGTDTQYF; cdr3_nt: TGTGCCACCAGCAGAGACCTACAGGGGGCGGGCACAGATACGCAGTATTTT
clone_size: -; d_call: TRBD1; j_call: TRBJ2-7; v_call: TRBV2; cdr3_aa: CASSPPLGQGSDEQYF; cdr3_nt: TGTGCCAGCAGTCCCCCCCTTGGACAGGGGTCTGACGAGCAGTACTTC
clone_size: -; d_call: -; j_call: TRBJ2-2; v_call: TRBV7-2; cdr3_aa: CASSLGRNTGELFF; cdr3_nt: TGTGCCAGCAGCTTAGGCAGGAACACCGGGGAGCTGTTTTTT
clone_size: -; d_call: -; j_call: TRBJ2-7; v_call: TRBV6-5; cdr3_aa: CASSYSIQVRPCEQYF; cdr3_nt: TGTGCCAGCAGTTACTCGATACAGGTGAGGCCCTGCGAGCAGTACTTC
clone_size: -; d_call: -; j_call: TRBJ2-2; v_call: TRBV18; cdr3_aa: CASSLTTGELFF; cdr3_nt: TGTGCCAGCTCACTTACCACCGGGGAGCTGTTTTTT
clone_size: -; d_call: -; j_call: TRBJ1-2; v_call: TRBV10-3; cdr3_aa: CAISAEEDYGYTF; cdr3_nt: TGTGCCATCAGTGCGGAGGAGGACTATGGCTACACCTTC
clone_size: -; d_call: -; j_call: TRBJ2-6; v_call: TRBV27; cdr3_aa: CASKEGPGANVLTF; cdr3_nt: TGTGCCAGCAAGGAGGGGCCTGGGGCCAACGTCCTGACTTTC
clone_size: few; d_call: -; j_call: TRBJ2-3; v_call: TRBV7-8; cdr3_aa: CASSLIKVTDTQYF; cdr3_nt: TGTGCCAGCAGCTTAATCAAGGTCACAGATACGCAGTATTTT
clone_size: few; d_call: TRBD1; j_call: TRBJ2-7; v_call: TRBV5-1; cdr3_aa: CASSAQQGSGEQYF; cdr3_nt: TGCGCCAGCAGCGCCCAACAGGGGTCGGGAGAGCAGTACTTC
clone_size: -; d_call: TRBD1; j_call: TRBJ2-7; v_call: TRBV5-6; cdr3_aa: CASSSPDRGAYEQYF; cdr3_nt: TGTGCCAGCAGCTCCCCGGACAGGGGAGCCTACGAGCAGTACTTC
clone_size: -; d_call: TRBD2; j_call: TRBJ2-3; v_call: TRBV5-4; cdr3_aa: CASRKVAGAFTDTQYF; cdr3_nt: TGTGCCAGCAGGAAAGTAGCGGGGGCATTCACAGATACGCAGTATTTT
clone_size: -; d_call: -; j_call: TRBJ2-5; v_call: TRBV7-9; cdr3_aa: CASSPGLTQETQYF; cdr3_nt: TGTGCCAGCAGCCCAGGACTTACACAAGAGACCCAGTACTTC